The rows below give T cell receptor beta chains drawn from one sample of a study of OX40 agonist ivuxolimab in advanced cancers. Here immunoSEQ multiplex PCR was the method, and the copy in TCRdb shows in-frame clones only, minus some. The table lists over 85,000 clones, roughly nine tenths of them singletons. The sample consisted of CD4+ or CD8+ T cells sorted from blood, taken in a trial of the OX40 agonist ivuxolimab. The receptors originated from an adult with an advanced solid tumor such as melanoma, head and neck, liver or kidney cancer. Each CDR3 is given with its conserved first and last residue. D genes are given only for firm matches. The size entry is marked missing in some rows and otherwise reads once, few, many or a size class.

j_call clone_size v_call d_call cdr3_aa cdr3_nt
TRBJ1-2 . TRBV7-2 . CASSPLKGGYGYTF TGTGCCAGCAGCCCTTTAAAGGGTGGCTATGGCTACACCTTC
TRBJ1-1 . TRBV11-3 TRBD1 CASSVGQGRMNTEAFF TGTGCCAGCAGCGTGGGACAGGGAAGGATGAACACTGAAGCTTTCTTT
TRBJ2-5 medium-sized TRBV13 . CASSLGYRAAQETQYF TGTGCCAGCAGCTTAGGATACAGGGCAGCTCAAGAGACCCAGTACTTC
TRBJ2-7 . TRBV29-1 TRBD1 CSVGTGTGGVEQYF TGCAGCGTTGGCACCGGGACAGGGGGCGTCGAGCAGTACTTC
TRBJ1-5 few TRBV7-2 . CASSKQGGLSNQPQHF TGTGCCAGCAGCAAACAGGGTGGGCTTAGCAATCAGCCCCAGCATTTT
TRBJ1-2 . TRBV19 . CASREMMDTNYGYTF TGTGCCAGTAGAGAAATGATGGACACTAACTATGGCTACACCTTC
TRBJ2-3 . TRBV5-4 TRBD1 CASSPLPGGSTDTQYF TGTGCCAGCAGCCCTCTTCCAGGGGGCAGCACAGATACGCAGTATTTT
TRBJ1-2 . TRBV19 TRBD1 CASRGDREGDYGYTF TGTGCCAGTAGAGGGGACAGGGAGGGCGACTATGGCTACACCTTC
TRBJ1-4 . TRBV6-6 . CASSYHNEKLFF TGTGCCAGCAGTTACCATAATGAAAAACTGTTTTTT
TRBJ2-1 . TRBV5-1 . CASSLGATNEQFF TGCGCCAGCAGCTTGGGGGCCACAAATGAGCAGTTCTTC
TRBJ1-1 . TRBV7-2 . CASSFRGRTEAFF TGTGCCAGCAGCTTCCGGGGAAGGACTGAAGCTTTCTTT
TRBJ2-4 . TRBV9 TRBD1 CASSVVDRGPKNIQYF TGTGCCAGCAGCGTAGTGGACAGGGGGCCTAAAAACATTCAGTACTTC
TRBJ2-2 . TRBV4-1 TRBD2 CASSQDRREWITGELFF TGCGCCAGCAGCCAAGATAGGCGGGAGTGGATCACCGGGGAGCTGTTTTTT
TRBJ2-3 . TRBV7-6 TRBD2 CASSLAQRGAITDTQYF TGTGCCAGCAGCTTAGCGCAGCGGGGGGCTATCACAGATACGCAGTATTTT
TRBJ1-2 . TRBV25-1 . CASRGVARGYTF TGTGCCAGCCGGGGGGTGGCTCGTGGCTACACCTTC
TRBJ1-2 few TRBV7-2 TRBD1 CASSETNPPQGARGYTF TGTGCCAGCAGCGAGACGAACCCACCACAGGGGGCTAGGGGCTACACCTTC
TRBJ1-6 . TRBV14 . CASSQGSRALHF TGTGCCAGCAGCCAAGGGTCTCGAGCCCTCCACTTT
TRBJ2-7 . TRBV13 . CASNRQPEYEQYF TGTGCCAGCAATCGACAGCCCGAGTACGAGCAGTACTTC
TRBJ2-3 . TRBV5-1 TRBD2 CASSSAGGSGRITDTQYF TGCGCCAGCAGCTCGGCCGGGGGTAGCGGGAGGATCACAGATACGCAGTATTTT
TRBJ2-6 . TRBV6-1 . CASSGRAGANVLTF TGTGCCAGCAGTGGGAGGGCTGGGGCCAACGTCCTGACTTTC
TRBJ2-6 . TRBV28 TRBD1 CASRDRTSSGANVLTF TGTGCCAGCAGGGACAGGACAAGCTCTGGGGCCAACGTCCTGACTTTC
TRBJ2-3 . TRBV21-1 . CASSKVRGLVADTQYF TGTGCCAGCAGCAAAGTGAGGGGACTAGTGGCAGATACGCAGTATTTT
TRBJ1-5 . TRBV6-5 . CASSYRPWNQPQHF TGTGCCAGCAGTTACCGCCCATGGAATCAGCCCCAGCATTTT
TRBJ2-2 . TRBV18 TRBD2 CASSPRGGSDYTGELFF TGTGCCAGCTCGCCCCGGGGGGGCTCGGACTACACCGGGGAGCTGTTTTTT
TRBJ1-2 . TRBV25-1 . CASSEGGATKTYTF TGTGCCAGCAGTGAAGGAGGAGCTACAAAGACATACACCTTC
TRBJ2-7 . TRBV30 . CAWTPWGFSYEQYF TGTGCCTGGACCCCCTGGGGTTTCTCCTACGAGCAGTACTTC
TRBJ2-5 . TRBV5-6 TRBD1 CASSSQGYQETQYF TGTGCCAGCAGCTCACAGGGGTACCAAGAGACCCAGTACTTC
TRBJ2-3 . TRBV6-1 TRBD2 CASSLEGGGTDTQYF TGTGCCAGCAGTCTGGAGGGCGGGGGGACAGATACGCAGTATTTT
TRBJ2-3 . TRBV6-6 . CASSYSRNGDTQYF TGTGCCAGCAGTTACTCGAGGAACGGGGATACGCAGTATTTT
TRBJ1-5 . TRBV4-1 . CASSQDLRQADNQPQHF TGCGCCAGCAGCCAAGATTTAAGGCAGGCCGACAATCAGCCCCAGCATTTT
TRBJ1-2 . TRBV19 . CASSRPGVGYGYTF TGTGCCAGTAGTCGCCCAGGGGTTGGTTATGGCTACACCTTC
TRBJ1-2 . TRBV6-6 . CASSYGAGYYGYTF TGTGCCAGCAGTTACGGCGCGGGTTACTATGGCTACACCTTC
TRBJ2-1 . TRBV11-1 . CASSFISDYNEQFF TGTGCCAGCAGCTTTATATCTGATTACAATGAGCAGTTCTTC
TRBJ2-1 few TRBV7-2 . CASSPTPSHNEQFF TGTGCCAGCAGCCCAACCCCTAGCCACAATGAGCAGTTCTTC
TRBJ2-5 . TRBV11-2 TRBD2 CASSPGAAGGMYQETQYF TGTGCCAGCAGCCCTGGAGCGGCGGGGGGCATGTACCAAGAGACCCAGTACTTC
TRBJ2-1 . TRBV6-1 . CASSEALNEQFF TGTGCCAGCAGTGAAGCCCTTAATGAGCAGTTCTTC
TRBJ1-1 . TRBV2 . CASNLKGGIEAFF TGTGCCAGCAATTTAAAAGGAGGGATTGAAGCTTTCTTT